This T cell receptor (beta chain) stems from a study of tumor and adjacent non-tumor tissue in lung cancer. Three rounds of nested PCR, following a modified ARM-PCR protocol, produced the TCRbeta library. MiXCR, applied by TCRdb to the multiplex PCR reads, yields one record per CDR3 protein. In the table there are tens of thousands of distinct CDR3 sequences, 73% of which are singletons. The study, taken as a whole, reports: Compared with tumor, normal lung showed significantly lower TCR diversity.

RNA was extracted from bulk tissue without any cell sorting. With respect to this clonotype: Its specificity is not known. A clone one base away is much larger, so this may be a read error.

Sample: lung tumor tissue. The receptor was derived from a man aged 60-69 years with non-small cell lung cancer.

The CDR3 DNA reads TGTGCCAGCAGCACCAGTCGCGAGCAGCACTTC. Translating it yields CASSTSREQHF. The chain uses TRBV28 and TRBJ2-7; D uncertain. The length of the CDR3 is 11 residues. The germline V gene encodes CDR1 MDHEN and CDR2 SYDVKM.